These T cell receptor beta chains were read from a single sample in a study of CD4 T cells in relation to SARS-CoV-2 and coronaviruses. Measured with immunoSEQ multiplex PCR; TCRdb has only the in-frame clones, and not every one. The sample lists 30,000 to 40,000 clones, around 74% occurring once. Which antigens these TCRs recognize remains unknown. Sequences were obtained from memory CD4+ T cells from PBMCs, cultured in vitro. The receptors originated from an adult with COVID-19. Both conserved end residues are part of each CDR3. The D gene is left open where the match is weak. The size of a clone is reported for some rows only, either as once, few or many, or as a class for expanded clones.

CASNDRDRGQVTGELFF,TGTGCCAGCAACGACCGGGACAGGGGCCAGGTCACCGGGGAGCTGTTTTTT,TRBD1,TRBV5-8,TRBJ2-2,medium-sized
CASSRGGADTQYF,TGTGCCAGCAGTAGAGGAGGGGCAGATACGCAGTATTTT,-,TRBV6-4,TRBJ2-3,-
CASSPGLSRGGNTIYF,TGTGCCAGCTCACCGGGTCTCAGCCGTGGTGGAAACACCATATATTTT,-,TRBV18,TRBJ1-3,-
CASSQELRSSNIQYF,TGCGCCAGCAGCCAAGAGTTGAGAAGTTCGAACATTCAGTACTTC,-,TRBV4-3,TRBJ2-4,-
CASRGQSTSSYNSPLHF,TGTGCCAGCAGAGGACAGAGCACAAGCTCCTATAATTCACCCCTCCACTTT,-,TRBV21-1,TRBJ1-6,-
CASSLSGVNEQFF,TGTGCCAGCAGTTTATCGGGGGTCAATGAGCAGTTCTTC,-,TRBV27,TRBJ2-1,few
CASSLDGVGAFF,TGTGCCAGCAGCCTAGATGGGGTAGGAGCTTTCTTT,-,TRBV11-2,TRBJ1-1,-
CASSLNSGGINSPLHF,TGTGCCAGCAGCCTGAATAGCGGGGGAATCAATTCACCCCTCCACTTT,-,TRBV5-4,TRBJ1-6,few
CASSTDRGRFYNEQFF,TGTGCCAGCTCCACAGACAGGGGGCGATTTTACAATGAGCAGTTCTTC,TRBD1,TRBV18,TRBJ2-1,-
CATSGRTSGRASSYNEQFF,TGTGCCACCAGCGGGCGGACTAGCGGGAGGGCGAGCTCCTACAATGAGCAGTTCTTC,TRBD2,TRBV15,TRBJ2-1,-
CATSDTTVEETQYF,TGTGCCACCAGTGATACTACGGTAGAAGAGACCCAGTACTTC,-,TRBV24-1,TRBJ2-5,-
CASSLGLAATDTQYF,TGTGCCAGCAGCTTAGGACTAGCGGCCACAGATACGCAGTATTTT,TRBD2,TRBV7-9,TRBJ2-3,-
CASSSRQGTYEQYF,TGTGCCAGCAGTTCCCGACAGGGAACCTACGAGCAGTACTTC,TRBD1,TRBV28,TRBJ2-7,-
CASSPLTSFETQYF,TGTGCCAGCTCACCACTCACTAGCTTTGAGACCCAGTACTTC,-,TRBV18,TRBJ2-5,-